This is a list of T cell receptor beta chains from one sample in a study of blood T cell repertoires in COVID-19. TCRdb keeps only in-frame clones here, not all; method: immunoSEQ multiplex PCR. The repertoire includes 200,000 to 250,000 clones, less than 85% of them detected once, and under 10% sits in the top ten. Sequencing used peripheral blood. These receptors were collected from a woman of 80 years or more with COVID-19, enrolled during active disease. The conserved cysteine and the conserved F or W are not part of the CDR3 here.

>TRBV19|TRBJ1-1
ASRNQRGQLMNTEAF
>TRBV19|TRBJ2-1
ASTSVPTSGREQF
>TRBV7-9|TRBJ2-7
ASSLDGGRAREQY
>TRBV7-9|TRBJ1-6
ASSPAGARNSPLH
>TRBV5-1|TRBJ2-1
ASSPGLAGVDEQF
>TRBV18|TRBJ1-5
ASSPSPAAFQPQH
>TRBV6-1|TRBJ1-2
ASSEDPGRYGYT
>TRBV7-6|TRBJ2-5
ASSLTAPSYGETQY
>TRBV5-8|TRBJ2-3
ASPTWRGGGTDTQY
>TRBV5-4|TRBJ2-1
ASSLVGQGGNEQF
>TRBV7-6|TRBJ1-3
ASSLQPGQSSGNTIY
>TRBV5-1|TRBJ2-1
ASSLDRFFPNEQF
>TRBV7-3|TRBJ2-3
ASSSSPRDDTQY
>TRBV4-1|TRBJ2-4
ASSRNKYDSPNIQY
>TRBV10-3|TRBJ1-2
AISEGSENYGYT
>TRBV10-3|TRBJ1-2
AISDLRTGNIYGYT
>TRBV6-2/TRBV6-3|TRBJ1-6
ASSYGHPNSPLH
>TRBV13|TRBJ2-5
ASSFGQETQY
>TRBV29-1|TRBJ2-7
SVERDRGYEQY
>TRBV7-3|TRBJ1-1
ASSLTKGTEAF
>TRBV2|TRBJ2-5
ASTEGVVVKTQY
>TRBV20-1|TRBJ2-5
SASRGSGGIETQY
>TRBV5-4|TRBJ2-7
ASSLGWRGNEQY
>TRBV5-1|TRBJ2-2
ASSFTSGSKAGELF
>TRBV6-2/TRBV6-3|TRBJ1-5
ASSLGAAGQPQH
>TRBV3-1/TRBV3-2|TRBJ1-1
ASATYLDSKAF
>TRBV12-3/TRBV12-4|TRBJ1-2
ASSARSRDGYT
>TRBV6-5|TRBJ2-1
AIQRGSYNEQF
>TRBV29-1|TRBJ2-7
SVGPRAAPENEQY
>TRBV5-5|TRBJ1-2
ASSPLGAYGYT
>TRBV12-3/TRBV12-4|TRBJ1-5
ATSQPGGQPQH
>TRBV5-1|TRBJ1-6
ASTPGPGQSNSPLH
>TRBV6-5|TRBJ2-7
ASSKLAGEDEQY
>TRBV12-5|TRBJ1-6
ASGLVPNRESSYNSPLH
>TRBV11-2|TRBJ2-4
ASSLRQGLAKNIQY
>TRBV3-1/TRBV3-2|TRBJ2-1
ASPSTVYNEQF
>TRBV6-2/TRBV6-3|TRBJ1-2
ASSYSATAYGYT
>TRBV5-1|TRBJ2-5
ASSPLPTSGKGETQY
>TRBV5-1|TRBJ2-1
ASSGSGSSYNEQF
>TRBV3-1/TRBV3-2|TRBJ2-7
ASSHGQGGYEQY
>TRBV6-5|TRBJ1-1
ATTPRDRGTEAF